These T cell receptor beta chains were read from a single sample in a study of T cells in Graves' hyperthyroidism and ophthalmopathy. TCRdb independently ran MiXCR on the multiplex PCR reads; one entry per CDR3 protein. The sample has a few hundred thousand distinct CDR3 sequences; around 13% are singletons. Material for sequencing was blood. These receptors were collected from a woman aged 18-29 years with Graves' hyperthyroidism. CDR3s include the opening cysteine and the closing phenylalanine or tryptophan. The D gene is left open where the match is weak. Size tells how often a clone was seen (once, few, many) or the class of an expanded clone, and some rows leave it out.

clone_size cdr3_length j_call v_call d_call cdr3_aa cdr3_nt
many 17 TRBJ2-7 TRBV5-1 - CASSLEQTGSWPYEQYF TGCGCCAGCAGCTTGGAACAGACGGGAAGCTGGCCCTACGAGCAGTACTTC
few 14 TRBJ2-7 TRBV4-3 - CASSPGAGSTEQYF TGCGCCAGCAGCCCAGGTGCTGGGAGTACCGAGCAGTACTTC
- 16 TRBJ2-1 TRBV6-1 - CASSATTESSYNEQFF TGTGCCAGCAGTGCAACGACAGAGAGCTCCTACAATGAGCAGTTCTTC
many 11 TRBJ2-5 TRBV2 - CASRVQETQYF TGTGCCAGCCGGGTCCAAGAGACCCAGTACTTC
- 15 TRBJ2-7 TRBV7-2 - CASSLTTRAPYEQYF TGTGCCAGCAGCTTAACCACCCGGGCGCCCTACGAGCAGTACTTC
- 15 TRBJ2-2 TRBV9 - CASSALGVGAGELFF TGTGCCAGCAGCGCGCTAGGGGTGGGCGCCGGGGAGCTGTTTTTT
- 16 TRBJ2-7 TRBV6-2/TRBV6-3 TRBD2 CASSYPGLAGVHEQYF TGTGCCAGCAGTTACCCCGGACTAGCGGGAGTCCACGAGCAGTACTTC
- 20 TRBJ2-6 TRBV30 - CAWSAPYGEQGRSGANVLTF TGTGCCTGGAGTGCCCCATACGGGGAGCAGGGTCGAAGTGGGGCCAACGTCCTGACTTTC
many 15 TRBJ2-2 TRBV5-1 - CASSLGGYGTGELFF TGCGCCAGCAGCTTAGGAGGGTATGGCACCGGGGAGCTGTTTTTT
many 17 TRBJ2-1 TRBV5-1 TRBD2 CASSLFGAGASYNEQFF TGCGCCAGCAGCTTGTTTGGGGCGGGAGCCTCCTACAATGAGCAGTTCTTC
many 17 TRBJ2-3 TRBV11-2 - CASSENPTGWVTDTQYF TGTGCCAGCAGCGAGAACCCCACCGGGTGGGTCACAGATACGCAGTATTTT
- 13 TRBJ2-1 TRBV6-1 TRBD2 CASRRGAGGPILF TGTGCCAGCAGAAGGGGAGCGGGAGGGCCCATTCTCTTC
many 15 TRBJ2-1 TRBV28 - CASSLLRNSYNEQFF TGTGCCAGCAGTTTACTTCGGAATTCCTACAATGAGCAGTTCTTC
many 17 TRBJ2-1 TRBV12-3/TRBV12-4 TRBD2 CASSLWTSASSYNEQFF TGTGCCAGCAGTCTATGGACTAGCGCGAGCTCCTACAATGAGCAGTTCTTC
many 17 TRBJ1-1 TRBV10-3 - CAISANPRGAVSREAFF TGTGCCATCAGTGCCAATCCCCGGGGGGCGGTAAGTAGGGAAGCTTTCTTT
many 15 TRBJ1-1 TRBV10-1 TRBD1 CASSLKPGGNTEAFF TGCGCCAGCAGCCTGAAACCAGGGGGGAACACTGAAGCTTTCTTT
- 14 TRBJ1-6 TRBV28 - CASSLPALNSPLHF TGTGCCAGCAGTTTACCGGCCCTGAATTCACCCCTCCACTTT
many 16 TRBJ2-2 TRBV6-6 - CASSYLRTGVHGELFF TGTGCCAGCAGTTACCTGAGGACCGGGGTGCACGGGGAGCTGTTTTTT
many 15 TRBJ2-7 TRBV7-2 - CASSPLPRDTPEQYF TGTGCCAGCAGCCCTCTTCCCCGGGACACCCCGGAGCAGTACTTC
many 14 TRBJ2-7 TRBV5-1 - CASSWTSDSYEQYF TGCGCCAGCTCTTGGACGTCGGACTCCTACGAGCAGTACTTC
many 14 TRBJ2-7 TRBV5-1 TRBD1 CASSLGQGQYEQYF TGCGCCAGCAGCTTGGGACAGGGTCAGTACGAGCAGTACTTC
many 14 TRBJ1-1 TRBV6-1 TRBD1 CASRRTGENTEAFF TGTGCCAGCAGGAGGACAGGGGAGAACACTGAAGCTTTCTTT
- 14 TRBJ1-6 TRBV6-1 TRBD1 CASTPQGGDSPLHF TGTGCCAGCACCCCTCAGGGGGGAGATTCACCCCTCCACTTT
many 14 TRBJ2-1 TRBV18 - CASSREALVNEQFF TGTGCCAGCTCACGGGAGGCCCTCGTCAATGAGCAGTTCTTC
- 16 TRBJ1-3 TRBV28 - CASGRLGTFSGNTTYF TGTGCCAGCGGGAGACTAGGGACATTTTCTGGAAACACCACATATTTT
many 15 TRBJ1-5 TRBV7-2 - CASSLGRYSNQPQHF TGTGCCAGCAGCTTAGGACGGTATAGCAATCAGCCCCAGCATTTT
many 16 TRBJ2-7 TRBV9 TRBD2 CASSAHPKAGGYEQYF TGTGCCAGCAGCGCTCACCCTAAAGCGGGAGGTTACGAGCAGTACTTC
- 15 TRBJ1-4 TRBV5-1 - CASSRVAATNEKLFF TGCGCCAGCAGTCGCGTGGCTGCAACTAATGAAAAACTGTTTTTT
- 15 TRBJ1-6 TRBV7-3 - CASSLMAGNNSPLHF TGTGCCAGCAGCTTAATGGCAGGGAATAATTCACCCCTCCACTTT
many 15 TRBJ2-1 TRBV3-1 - CASRLRGGLHNEQFF TGTGCCAGCAGACTACGCGGAGGGCTACACAATGAGCAGTTCTTC